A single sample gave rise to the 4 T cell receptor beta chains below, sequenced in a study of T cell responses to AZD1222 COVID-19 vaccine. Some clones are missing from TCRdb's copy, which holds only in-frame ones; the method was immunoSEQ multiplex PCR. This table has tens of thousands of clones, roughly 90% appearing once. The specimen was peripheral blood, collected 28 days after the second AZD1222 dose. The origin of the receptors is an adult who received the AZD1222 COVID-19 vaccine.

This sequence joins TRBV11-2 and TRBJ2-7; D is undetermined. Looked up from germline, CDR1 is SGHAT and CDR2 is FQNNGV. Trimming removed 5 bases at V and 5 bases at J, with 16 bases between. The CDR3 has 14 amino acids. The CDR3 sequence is CASSRLLSLDEQYF. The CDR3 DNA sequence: TGTGCCAGCAGCCGTCTGCTAAGTCTGGACGAGCAGTACTTC.

CDR3 sequence: CASSLGNSQETQYF. DNA of the CDR3: TGTGCCAGCAGCTTAGGTAACAGCCAAGAGACCCAGTACTTC. V usage is TRBV7-9 and J usage is TRBJ2-5; D unclear. This CDR3 has 14 residues. V was shortened by 1 base and J by 1 base, with 7 bases between the two germline ends. Germline CDR1 reads SEHNR; CDR2 reads FQNEAQ (reference sequence). The entire variable domain, with the rest obtained from reference TRBV7-9 and TRBJ2-5, is as follows: DTGVSQNPRHKITKRGQNVTFRCDPISEHNRLYWYRQTLGQGPEFLTYFQNEAQLEKSRLLSDRFSAERPKGSFSTLEIQRTEQGDSAMYLCASSLGNSQETQYFGPGTRLLVL.

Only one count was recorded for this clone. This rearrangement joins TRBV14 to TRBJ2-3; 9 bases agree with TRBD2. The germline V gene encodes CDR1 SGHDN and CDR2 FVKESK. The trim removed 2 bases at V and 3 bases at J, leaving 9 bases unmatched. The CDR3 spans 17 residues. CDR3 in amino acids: CASSQLGGAGGTDTQYF. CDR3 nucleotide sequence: TGTGCCAGCAGCCAACTCGGAGGAGCGGGGGGTACAGATACGCAGTATTTT.

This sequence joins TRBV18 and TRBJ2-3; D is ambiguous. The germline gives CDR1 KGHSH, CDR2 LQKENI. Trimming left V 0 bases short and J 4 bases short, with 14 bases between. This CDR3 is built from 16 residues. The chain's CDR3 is CASSPPFLSRPDTQYF. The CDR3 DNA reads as TGTGCCAGCTCACCACCCTTTCTAAGCCGCCCAGATACGCAGTATTTT.